The T cell receptor beta chain described here comes from a study of blood T cell repertoires in COVID-19. About the study: Collection of acute and convalescent COVID-19 samples took place in the United States, Italy and Spain.

Categorization into cohorts depended on clinical history that participants reported. Sequenced by immunoSEQ multiplex PCR; TCRdb stores in-frame clones only, minus some. This sample has approximately 250,000 clones; 91% occur once, and the top ten carry approximately 2.9%. The CDR3 is 12 amino acids. V lost 8 bases and J 6 bases, leaving 13 bases between the germline ends. The sample consisted of PBMCs or T cells enriched from blood (not recorded which). The source of this sequence is a man aged 40-49 years who had been exposed to COVID-19. This rearrangement joins TRBV12-3 or TRBV12-4 to TRBJ1-1; D gene ambiguous. The CDR3 here is CASSAQLAEAFF. The DNA of the CDR3 is TGTGCCAGCTCTGCCCAGTTGGCTGAAGCTTTCTTT.